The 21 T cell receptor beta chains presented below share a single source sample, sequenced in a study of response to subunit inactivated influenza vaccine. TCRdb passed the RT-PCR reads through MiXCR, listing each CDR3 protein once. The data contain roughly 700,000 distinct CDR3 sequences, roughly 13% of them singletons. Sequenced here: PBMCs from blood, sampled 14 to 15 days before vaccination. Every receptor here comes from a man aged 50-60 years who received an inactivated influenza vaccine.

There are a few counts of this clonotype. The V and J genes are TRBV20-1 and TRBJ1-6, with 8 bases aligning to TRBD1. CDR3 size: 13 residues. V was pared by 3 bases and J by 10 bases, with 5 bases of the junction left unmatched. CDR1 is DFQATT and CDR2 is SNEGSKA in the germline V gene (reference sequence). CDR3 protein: CSASDQGASPLHF. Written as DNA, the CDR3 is TGCAGTGCTAGCGATCAGGGGGCCTCACCCCTCCACTTT.

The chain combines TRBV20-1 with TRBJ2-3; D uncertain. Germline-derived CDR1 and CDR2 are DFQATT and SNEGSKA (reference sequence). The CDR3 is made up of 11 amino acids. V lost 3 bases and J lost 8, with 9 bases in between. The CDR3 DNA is TGCAGTGCTAGCCAAGCCGTTACGCAGTATTTT. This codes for CSASQAVTQYF.

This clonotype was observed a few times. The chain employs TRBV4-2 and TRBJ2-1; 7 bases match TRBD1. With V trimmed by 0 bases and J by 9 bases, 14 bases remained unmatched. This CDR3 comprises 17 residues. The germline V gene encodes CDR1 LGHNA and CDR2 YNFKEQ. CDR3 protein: CASSQDTGVSVGVEQFF. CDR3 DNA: TGTGCCAGCAGCCAAGATACAGGGGTGTCTGTGGGGGTTGAGCAGTTCTTC.

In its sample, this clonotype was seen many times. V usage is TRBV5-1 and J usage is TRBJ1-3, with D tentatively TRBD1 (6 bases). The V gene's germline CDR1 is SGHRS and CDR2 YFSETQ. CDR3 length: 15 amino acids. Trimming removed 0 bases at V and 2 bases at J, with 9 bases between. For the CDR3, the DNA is TGCGCCAGCAGCTTGGCCGACAGGACTGGAAACACCATATATTTT. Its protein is CASSLADRTGNTIYF.

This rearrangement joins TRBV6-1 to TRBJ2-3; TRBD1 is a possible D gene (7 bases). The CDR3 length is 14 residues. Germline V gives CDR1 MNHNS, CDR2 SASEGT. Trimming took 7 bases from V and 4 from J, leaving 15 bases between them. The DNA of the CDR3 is TGTGCCAGCAAACCCCAGGGGGGAGCAGATACGCAGTATTTT. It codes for CASKPQGGADTQYF.

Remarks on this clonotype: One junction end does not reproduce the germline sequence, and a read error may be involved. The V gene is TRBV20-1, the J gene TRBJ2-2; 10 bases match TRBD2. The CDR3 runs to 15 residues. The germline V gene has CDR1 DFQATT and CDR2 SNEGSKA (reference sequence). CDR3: CCARASGRNTGELFF. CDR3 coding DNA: TGCTGTGCTAGAGCTAGCGGGAGGAACACCGGGGAGCTGTTTTTT.

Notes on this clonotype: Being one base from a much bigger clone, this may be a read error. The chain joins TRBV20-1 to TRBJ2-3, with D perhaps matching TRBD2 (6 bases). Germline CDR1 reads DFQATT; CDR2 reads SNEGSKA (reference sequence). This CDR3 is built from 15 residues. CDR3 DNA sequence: TGCTGTGCTAGATCAGCGGAGGGGCACACAGATACGCAGTATTTT. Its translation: CCARSAEGHTDTQYF.

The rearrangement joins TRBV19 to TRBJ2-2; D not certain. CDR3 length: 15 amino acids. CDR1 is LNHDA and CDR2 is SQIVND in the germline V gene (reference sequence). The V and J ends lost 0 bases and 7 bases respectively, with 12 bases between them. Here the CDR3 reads CASSIDLFRSGELFF. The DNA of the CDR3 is TGTGCCAGTAGTATAGATCTATTTAGGAGCGGGGAGCTGTTTTTT. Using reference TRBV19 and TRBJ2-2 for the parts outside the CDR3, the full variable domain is DGGITQSPKYLFRKEGQNVTLSCEQNLNHDAMYWYRQDPGQGLRLIYYSQIVNDFQKGDIAEGYSVSREKKESFPLTVTSAQKNPTAFYLCASSIDLFRSGELFFGEGSRLTVL.

CDR3 nucleotide sequence: TGCAGTGCTAGAGATCTCGGGGATCGGGCTTTCTTT. This codes for CSARDLGDRAFF. The chain uses TRBV20-1 and TRBJ1-1; the D is unclear. V was trimmed by 0 bases and J by 11 bases, leaving 13 bases between them. The V gene's germline CDR1 is DFQATT and CDR2 SNEGSKA (reference sequence). This CDR3 spans 12 amino acids.

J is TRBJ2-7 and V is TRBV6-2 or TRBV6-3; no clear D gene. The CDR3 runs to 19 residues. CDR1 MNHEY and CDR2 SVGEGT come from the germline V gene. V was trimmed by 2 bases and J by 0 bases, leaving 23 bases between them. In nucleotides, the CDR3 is TGTGCCAGCAGTTACCCCCCGTTGACATACTGGCCGAGCTCCTACGAGCAGTACTTC. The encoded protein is CASSYPPLTYWPSSYEQYF.

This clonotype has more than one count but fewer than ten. As DNA, the CDR3 is TGCGCCAGCAGCTTGGAAGGGTTCGAGCAGTACTTC. Its translation is CASSLEGFEQYF. This chain uses TRBV5-1 with TRBJ2-7; no definite D call. V was trimmed by 0 bases and J by 6 bases, leaving 7 bases between them. The CDR3 is 12 residues long. In germline, CDR1 is SGHRS, CDR2 YFSETQ.

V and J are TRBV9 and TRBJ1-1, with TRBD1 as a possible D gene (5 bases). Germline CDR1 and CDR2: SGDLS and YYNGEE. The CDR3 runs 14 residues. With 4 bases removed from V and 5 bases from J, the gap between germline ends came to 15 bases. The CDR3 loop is CASSPVGGGTEAFF. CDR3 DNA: TGTGCCAGCAGCCCCGTTGGGGGAGGGACTGAAGCTTTCTTT.

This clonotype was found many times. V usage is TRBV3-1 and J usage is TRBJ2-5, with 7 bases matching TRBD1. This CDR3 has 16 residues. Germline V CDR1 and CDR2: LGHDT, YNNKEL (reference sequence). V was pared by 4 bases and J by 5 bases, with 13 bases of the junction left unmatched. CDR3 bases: TGTGCCAGCAGCCTTTACTCCCAGGGGGTTGTGGAGACCCAGTACTTC. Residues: CASSLYSQGVVETQYF.

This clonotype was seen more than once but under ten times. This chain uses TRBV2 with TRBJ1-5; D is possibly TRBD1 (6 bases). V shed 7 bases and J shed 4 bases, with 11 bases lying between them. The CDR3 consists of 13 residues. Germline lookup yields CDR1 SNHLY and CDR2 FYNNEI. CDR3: CASKNTGNQPQHF. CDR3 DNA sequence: TGTGCCAGCAAAAATACAGGGAATCAGCCCCAGCATTTT.

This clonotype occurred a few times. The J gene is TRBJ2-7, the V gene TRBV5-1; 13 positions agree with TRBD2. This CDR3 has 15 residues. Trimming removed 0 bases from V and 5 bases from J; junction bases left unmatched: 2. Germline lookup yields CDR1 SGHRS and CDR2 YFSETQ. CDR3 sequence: CASSLGLAGGHEQYF. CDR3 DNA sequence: TGCGCCAGCAGCTTGGGACTAGCGGGGGGCCACGAGCAGTACTTC.

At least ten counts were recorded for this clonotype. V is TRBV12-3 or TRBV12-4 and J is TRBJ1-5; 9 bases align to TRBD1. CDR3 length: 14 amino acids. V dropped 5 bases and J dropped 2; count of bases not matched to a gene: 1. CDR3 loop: CASSRTGGNQPQHF. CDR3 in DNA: TGTGCCAGCAGTCGGACAGGGGGCAATCAGCCCCAGCATTTT.

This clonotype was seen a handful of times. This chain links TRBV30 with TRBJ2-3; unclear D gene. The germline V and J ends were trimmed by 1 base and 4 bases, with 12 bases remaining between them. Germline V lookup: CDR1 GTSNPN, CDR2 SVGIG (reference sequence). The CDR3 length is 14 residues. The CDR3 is CAWSAVTPSDTQYF. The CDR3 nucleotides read TGTGCCTGGAGTGCCGTTACTCCCTCAGATACGCAGTATTTT.

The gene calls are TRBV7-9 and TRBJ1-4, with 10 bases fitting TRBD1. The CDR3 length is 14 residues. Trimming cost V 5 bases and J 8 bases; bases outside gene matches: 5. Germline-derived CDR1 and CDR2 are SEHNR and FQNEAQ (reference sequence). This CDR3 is CASSPGDRGEKLFF. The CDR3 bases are TGTGCCAGCAGCCCGGGGGACAGGGGCGAAAAACTGTTTTTT.

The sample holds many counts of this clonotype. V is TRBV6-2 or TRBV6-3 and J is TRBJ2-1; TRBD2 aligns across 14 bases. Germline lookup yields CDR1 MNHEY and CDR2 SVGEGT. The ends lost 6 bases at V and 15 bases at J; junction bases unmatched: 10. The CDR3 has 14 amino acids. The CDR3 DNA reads TGTGCCAGCAGCCCCGGACTAGCGGGAGGAGCCCGGTTCTTC. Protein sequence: CASSPGLAGGARFF.

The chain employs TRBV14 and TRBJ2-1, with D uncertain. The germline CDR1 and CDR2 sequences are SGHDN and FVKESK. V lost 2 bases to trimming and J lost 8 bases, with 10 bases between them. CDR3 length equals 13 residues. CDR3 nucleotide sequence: TGTGCCAGCAGCCAAAGTCTAGGGTATGAGCAGTTCTTC. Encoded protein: CASSQSLGYEQFF.

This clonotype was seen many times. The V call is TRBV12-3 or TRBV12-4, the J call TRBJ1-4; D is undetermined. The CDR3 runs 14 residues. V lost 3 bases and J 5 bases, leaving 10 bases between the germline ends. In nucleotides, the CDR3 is TGTGCCAGCAGTTTGAACAGCCGCAATGAAAAACTGTTTTTT. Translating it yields CASSLNSRNEKLFF.